Listed here are 17 T cell receptor beta chains from one sample, sequenced in a study of kidney transplant recipient with SARS-CoV-2 infection. TCRdb reprocessed the reads via MiXCR and lists one record per CDR3 protein. This repertoire shows approximately 240,000 distinct CDR3 sequences, less than 35% found once; its top ten account for almost 7.5%. The sequences come from a blood sample, collected at baseline and around day 120 from a kidney transplant recipient. These receptors all come from a male patient in his thirties who had COVID-19 and was a kidney transplant recipient. Some T cells may be provided by the graft donor.

The J gene is TRBJ2-1, the V gene TRBV9; weak D call: TRBD2 (6 bases). Germline-derived CDR1 and CDR2 are SGDLS and YYNGEE. The CDR3 has 16 residues. Trimming shortened V by 4 bases and J by 2 bases, and 16 bases separated the two germline ends. The CDR3 region is CASSSVGGTPYNEQFF. As DNA, the CDR3 is TGTGCCAGCAGCTCCGTAGGTGGGACTCCCTACAATGAGCAGTTCTTC.

This clonotype was picked up a small number of times. V is TRBV30 and J is TRBJ2-6; D uncertain. Trimming removed 4 bases at V and 2 bases at J, with 6 bases between. CDR3 length: 13 amino acids. The germline V gene has CDR1 GTSNPN and CDR2 SVGIG (reference sequence). The CDR3 region has the DNA TGTGCCTGGACCGGGCCTGGGGCCAACGTCCTGACTTTC. Protein: CAWTGPGANVLTF.

CDR3 protein: CASSGKYTLRRTYGYTF. DNA of the CDR3: TGTGCCAGCAGCGGCAAGTACACCCTTCGAAGGACCTATGGCTACACCTTC. The rearrangement joins TRBV3-1 to TRBJ1-2, with D unclear. Trimming stripped 5 bases from V and 4 bases from J, with 23 bases between. The CDR3 sequence is 17 residues long. Germline CDR1 and CDR2: LGHDT and YNNKEL (reference sequence).

This clonotype has at least ten counts. The J gene is TRBJ1-2, the V gene TRBV24-1; D gene ambiguous. Trimming took off 4 bases at V and 7 bases at J, with 12 bases between the two ends. The V gene's germline CDR1 is KGHDR and CDR2 SFDVKD. The length of the CDR3 is 13 residues. CDR3 coding DNA: TGTGCCACCAGTGACCCCGGCGAGGGTGGCTACACCTTC. As protein: CATSDPGEGGYTF.

There are many counts of this clonotype. This sequence joins TRBV3-2 and TRBJ2-7; whether TRBD1, the table's D call, matches the DNA was not checked. TRBV3-2 is listed as a pseudogene. The CDR3 length is 13 residues. For the CDR3, the DNA is TGTGCCAGCAGCCCCCGACAGGGGTACGAGCAGTACTTC. It codes for CASSPRQGYEQYF.

This clonotype was recorded at least ten times. The CDR3 DNA reads as TGCGCCAGCAGCCAGGGCAGGGCGCGCCTGACTGAAGCTTTCTTT. Encoded protein: CASSQGRARLTEAFF. This chain joins TRBV4-1 and TRBJ1-1; D is perhaps TRBD1 (5 bases). This CDR3 spans 15 amino acids. Trimming shortened V by 3 bases and J by 5 bases, and 16 bases separated the two germline ends. Germline V CDR1 and CDR2: MGHRA, YSYEKL.

Remarks on this clonotype: A much larger clone lies a single base off, so this may be a read error. The rearrangement uses TRBV5-1 and TRBJ2-7; 7 bases line up with TRBD2. CDR1 is SGHRS, CDR2 YFSETQ, per germline. The CDR3 is 15 amino acids. The CDR3 DNA reads as TGCGCCAGCAGCCAAGCTCAAGCGGGATCCTACGAGCAGTGCTTC. Amino acids: CASSQAQAGSYEQCF.

Comments on this clonotype: A junction end diverges from the germline sequence, so it may reflect a read error. The V call is TRBV20-1, the J call TRBJ2-1; D perhaps matches TRBD1 (6 bases). The CDR3 is 14 residues long. The germline CDR1 and CDR2 sequences are DFQATT and SNEGSKA (reference sequence). The CDR3 spells CSANRAPFYNERFF. CDR3 DNA: TGCAGTGCAAACAGGGCACCTTTTTACAATGAGCGGTTCTTC.

This clonotype has only one observation. A single base separates this from a much larger clone, so it may be a read error. This chain connects TRBV6-4 to TRBJ1-2; no clear D gene. V dropped 5 bases and J dropped 4 bases, with 23 bases sitting between them. Germline-derived CDR1 and CDR2 are MRHNA and SNTAGT. The CDR3 totals 17 residues. CDR3 bases: TGTGCCAGCAGTCGTCTGGTCTCACACGGAGAGACCTATGGCTACACCTTC. This sequence encodes CASSRLVSHGETYGYTF.

This clonotype was detected ten times or more. This chain links TRBV11-2 with TRBJ2-7; TRBD2 matches 7 bases. The germline CDR1 and CDR2 sequences are SGHAT and FQNNGV. V shed 2 bases and J 0 bases; nucleotides not matched to a gene: 7. The length of the CDR3 is 16 residues. Here the CDR3 reads CASSLRAGSSSYEQYF. CDR3 DNA sequence: TGTGCCAGCAGCTTAAGAGCGGGGTCCTCCTCCTACGAGCAGTACTTC. The full variable domain, its missing parts supplied by reference TRBV11-2 and TRBJ2-7, is EAGVAQSPRYKIIEKRQSVAFWCNPISGHATLYWYQQILGQGPKLLIQFQNNGVVDDSQLPKDRFSAERLKGVDSTLKIQPAKLEDSAVYLCASSLRAGSSSYEQYFGPGTRLTVT.

This clonotype was found many times. V gene TRBV7-7 combines with J gene TRBJ2-1; D might be TRBD2 (6 bases). Trimming removed 5 bases at V and 4 bases at J, with 12 bases between. This CDR3 is built from 14 residues. Germline CDR1 SSHAT, CDR2 FNYEAQ (reference sequence). The CDR3 sequence: CASSPHGGYNEQFF. DNA of the CDR3: TGTGCCAGCAGCCCCCATGGGGGGTACAATGAGCAGTTCTTC.

In regard to this clonotype: One base away lies a much larger clone, so this may be a sequencing read error. CDR3 coding DNA: TGCGCCAGCAGCTTTAGATCGGTTCGAAAGACCTATGGCTACACCTTC. It translates to CASSFRSVRKTYGYTF. The rearrangement joins TRBV5-1 to TRBJ1-2; D is unresolved. CDR3 length: 16 amino acids. Trimming shortened V by 2 bases and J by 4 bases, and 18 bases separated the two germline ends. Germline CDR1 and CDR2: SGHRS and YFSETQ.

This clonotype was observed many times. The rearrangement uses TRBV5-5 and TRBJ1-2; unclear D gene. CDR3 length: 16 amino acids. CDR1 is SGHKS and CDR2 is YYEKEE in the germline V gene (reference sequence). V lost 7 bases and J 4 bases, leaving 23 bases between the germline ends. The CDR3 sequence is CASLDNVSRKTYGYTF. The CDR3 DNA reads TGTGCCAGCCTAGATAATGTCTCGCGAAAGACCTATGGCTACACCTTC.

About this clonotype: A single base separates this from a much larger clone, so it may be a read error. The CDR3 nucleotides read TGTGCCAGCAGTTGGACGAGTCCCCAAGGGACCCAGTACTTC. Residues: CASSWTSPQGTQYF. The chain is built from TRBV27 and TRBJ2-5; no clear D gene. The CDR3 extends over 14 amino acids. Germline-derived CDR1 and CDR2 are MNHEY and SMNVEV (reference sequence).

The chain couples TRBV7-6 to TRBJ1-2; D is ambiguous. Trimming took off 5 bases at V and 4 bases at J, with 23 bases between the two ends. Germline V gives CDR1 SGHVS, CDR2 FNYEAQ. CDR3 length: 17 residues. The chain's CDR3 is CASSGESESRRTYGYTF. As DNA, the CDR3 is TGTGCCAGCAGCGGGGAGTCTGAATCTCGAAGGACCTATGGCTACACCTTC.

This clonotype was recorded once. This may be a read error: a much more frequent sequence differs by one nucleotide. The chain recombines TRBV11-2 with TRBJ2-7, with TRBD2 matching 8 bases. This CDR3 region has 14 residues. Germline CDR1 reads SGHAT; CDR2 reads FQNNGV. CDR3 amino acids: CAGSLAGPAYEQYF. The CDR3, as DNA: TGTGCCGGCAGCTTAGCGGGGCCAGCCTACGAGCAGTACTTC.

The table lists this clonotype with a count of one. The rearrangement links TRBV7-9 to TRBJ2-7; D is unclear. CDR1 is SEHNR and CDR2 is FQNEAQ in the germline V gene (reference sequence). There are 14 residues in the CDR3. Deletions cut 5 bases from V and 0 bases from J, with 11 bases between. The CDR3 DNA is TGTGCCAGCAGCCAGGACGGCGGCTCCTACGAGCAGTACTTC. Translation gives CASSQDGGSYEQYF.